This T cell receptor beta chain was identified in a study of radiotherapy plus CTLA-4 blockade in lung cancer. Study context: Objective response rate was about 20%; disease control rate, less than 40%.

Study observations and caveats: Expansion in blood of tumor-derived TCR clones was seen after radiotherapy plus ipilimumab.

Note on this clone: Its cognate antigen is unknown.

CDR3 length: 13 amino acids. The V segment lost 7 bases and the J segment 2 bases; nucleotides outside the gene matches: 3. From germline, CDR1 is SGHTA and CDR2 FQGNSA. Measured with immunoSEQ multiplex PCR; TCRdb has only the in-frame clones, and not every one. The sample consists of some 70,000 clones, around 80% of them appearing once. This TCR was recovered from a human donor with non-small cell lung cancer who had a complete response to radiotherapy plus ipilimumab. The sample in question was peripheral blood, obtained from a patient treated with radiotherapy plus ipilimumab. J is TRBJ2-7 and V is TRBV7-2, with 9 bases aligning to TRBD1. The CDR3 nucleotides are TGTGCCAGCACAAGACAGGGGGCCTACGAGCAGTACTTC. Amino acid sequence: CASTRQGAYEQYF.